The 8 T cell receptor beta chains in this list originate from one sample, sequenced in a study of blood T cell repertoires in COVID-19. Profiled with immunoSEQ multiplex PCR; TCRdb holds only in-frame clones, not every one. The sample consists of over 400,000 clones, roughly 85% of them appearing once. Material for sequencing was peripheral blood. These receptors were obtained from a woman in her 30s with active or convalescent COVID-19.

The CDR3 bases are TGTGCCATCAGCACCCGGGACAATGGTAAATCCGGGGAGCTGTTTTTT. Translated, it gives CAISTRDNGKSGELFF. The chain couples TRBV10-3 to TRBJ2-2, with D possibly TRBD1 on 6 matching bases. Trimming took off 6 bases at V and 6 bases at J, with 20 bases between the two ends. The CDR3 runs 16 residues. From germline, CDR1 is ENHRY and CDR2 SYGVKD.

The rearrangement uses TRBV7-2 and TRBJ1-2, with D maybe TRBD1 (5 bases). The germline gives CDR1 SGHTA, CDR2 FQGNSA. The CDR3 length is 13 residues. V lost 0 bases, J lost 6 bases, and 8 bases lay in between. The CDR3: CASSLASGNGYTF. CDR3 in DNA: TGTGCCAGCAGCTTAGCGTCAGGGAATGGCTACACCTTC.

The rearrangement links TRBV27 to TRBJ2-7; D is perhaps TRBD2 (5 bases). From germline, CDR1 is MNHEY and CDR2 SMNVEV (reference sequence). The CDR3 extends over 14 amino acids. Trimming left V 7 bases short and J 0 bases short, with 13 bases between. CDR3 region: CASMAVGLSYEQYF. CDR3 DNA: TGTGCCAGCATGGCAGTCGGACTCTCCTACGAGCAGTACTTC.

This chain joins TRBV14 and TRBJ2-1; 7 nucleotides match TRBD2. The CDR3 runs 19 residues. Germline CDR1 and CDR2: SGHDN and FVKESK. V dropped 1 base and J dropped 3; count of bases not matched to a gene: 15. The CDR3 nucleotides are TGTGCCAGCAGCCAAGTCACAGCACGGGTTTGGGACTACTACAATGAGCAGTTCTTC. Its translation is CASSQVTARVWDYYNEQFF.

The rearrangement uses TRBV2 and TRBJ2-3, with TRBD2 as a possible D gene (6 bases). This CDR3 has 13 residues. In germline, CDR1 is SNHLY, CDR2 FYNNEI. Trimming cost V 0 bases and J 9 bases, with 10 bases left between them. The DNA for the CDR3 is TGTGCCAGCAGTGAAGCAGAGGGACTGACGCAGTATTTT. It is translated as CASSEAEGLTQYF.

V is TRBV27 and J is TRBJ1-4; 10 bases map to TRBD1. CDR1 is MNHEY and CDR2 is SMNVEV in the germline V gene (reference sequence). J lost 5 bases, V lost 11 bases, and 5 bases had no gene match. The CDR3 extends over 13 amino acids. CDR3 sequence (DNA): TGTGCCGGAGGACAGGGGGAGAATGAAAAACTGTTTTTT. Amino acid sequence: CAGGQGENEKLFF.

This clone showed up just a few times. The chain recombines TRBV6-1 with TRBJ1-1; D perhaps matches TRBD1 (5 bases). V was cut by 2 bases and J by 0 bases, with 10 bases left in between. The CDR3 is made up of 15 amino acids. Germline-derived CDR1 and CDR2 are MNHNS and SASEGT. CDR3 sequence reads: CASSELLDMNTEAFF. The DNA of the CDR3 is TGTGCCAGCAGTGAACTTTTGGACATGAACACTGAAGCTTTCTTT.

CDR3 in DNA: TGTGCCAGTAGTATGAATGGGGCCAAGGGGCTCGCCAAAAACATTCAGTACTTC. Its translation is CASSMNGAKGLAKNIQYF. The chain links TRBV19 to TRBJ2-4; TRBD1 might be the D (5 bases). Germline CDR1 is LNHDA and CDR2 is SQIVND (reference sequence). Trimming shortened V by 3 bases and J by 1 base, and 19 bases separated the two germline ends. CDR3 length equals 18 residues.